One sample yielded the 26 T cell receptor beta chains listed below, sequenced in a study of response to subunit inactivated influenza vaccine. TCRdb itself ran the RT-PCR reads through MiXCR, one entry per CDR3 protein. The data show more than 450,000 distinct CDR3 sequences, roughly 10% seen once. This sample also appeared in a second study, on T cells expressing NK-cell markers. That source notes: 5'RACE template switching built TCR beta cDNA with unique molecular identifiers.

Sequenced here: PBMCs from blood, sampled on the day of vaccination. The receptors stem from a man between 45 and 60 years old who received an inactivated influenza vaccine.

This clonotype was recorded at least ten times. The chain employs TRBV7-6 and TRBJ2-3, with 10 bases aligning to TRBD2. The CDR3 has 16 amino acids. From germline, CDR1 is SGHVS and CDR2 FNYEAQ. V shed 10 bases, J shed 1 base, and the junction held 11 bases outside the gene matches. The CDR3 protein is CATTVLAGSGTDTQYF. Here the CDR3 DNA reads TGTGCCACGACCGTACTAGCGGGGTCCGGCACAGATACGCAGTATTTT.

The chain recombines TRBV28 with TRBJ2-7, with 8 bases matching TRBD1. After removal of 2 bases from V and 0 bases from J, the junction contained 6 bases not matched to a gene. The CDR3 is 16 amino acids. Germline values: CDR1 MDHEN, CDR2 SYDVKM. The CDR3 nucleotides read TGTGCCAGCAGTTTAGCCGGACAGGGAAGCTCCTACGAGCAGTACTTC. Protein: CASSLAGQGSSYEQYF.

This clonotype was counted a few times. V is TRBV15 and J is TRBJ2-1; 7 nucleotides agree with TRBD2. Germline V gives CDR1 LNHNV, CDR2 YYDKDF (reference sequence). CDR3 length equals 17 residues. The V and J ends lost 0 bases and 7 bases, in that order; junction bases with no gene match: 12. The CDR3 region is CATSRDRDSGRRNEQFF. CDR3 nucleotides: TGTGCCACCAGCAGAGATCGAGATAGCGGGCGCAGGAATGAGCAGTTCTTC.

This clonotype was counted between two and nine times. This sequence joins TRBV30 and TRBJ2-7; D is unclear. The CDR3 consists of 13 residues. CDR1 GTSNPN and CDR2 SVGIG come from the germline V gene (reference sequence). Trimming cost V 0 bases and J 3 bases, with 9 bases left between them. Here the CDR3 DNA reads TGTGCCTGGAGTGTAGGGCACCTCTACGAGCAGTACTTC. Amino acid sequence: CAWSVGHLYEQYF.

This clonotype was seen a handful of times. The V call is TRBV7-9, the J call TRBJ2-3; 7 nucleotides align to TRBD2. CDR3 length: 15 amino acids. In germline, CDR1 is SEHNR, CDR2 FQNEAQ (reference sequence). After removal of 5 bases from V and 2 bases from J, the junction contained 7 bases not matched to a gene. The CDR3 DNA is TGTGCCAGCAGCGACGGGGGGACTCTCACAGATACGCAGTATTTT. This codes for CASSDGGTLTDTQYF.

This clonotype was counted only a few times. The chain combines TRBV2 with TRBJ2-1, with 9 positions matching TRBD1. The germline V gene encodes CDR1 SNHLY and CDR2 FYNNEI. Germline trimming cut 5 bases from V and 3 bases from J; bases unmatched to any gene: 2. CDR3 length equals 14 residues. As DNA, the CDR3 is TGTGCCAGCAGTATGGACAGGGGCTACAATGAGCAGTTCTTC. It specifies CASSMDRGYNEQFF.

V gene TRBV20-1 combines with J gene TRBJ2-1, with TRBD2 as a possible D gene (6 bases). This CDR3 has 19 residues. The germline V gene has CDR1 DFQATT and CDR2 SNEGSKA (reference sequence). The V end was cut by 6 bases, the J end by 5 bases, with 32 bases between. For the CDR3, the DNA is TGCAGTGCCGCATCCTACTCAGGGTGGAGTGCCCCGGGGGACAATGAGCAGTTCTTC. Amino acids: CSAASYSGWSAPGDNEQFF.

This clonotype was seen only a few times. This chain links TRBV6-1 with TRBJ1-5, with D unresolved. The length of the CDR3 is 13 residues. The ends were cut back, 3 bases at V and 7 bases at J, with 10 bases in the middle. Germline CDR1 is MNHNS and CDR2 is SASEGT. Here the CDR3 reads CASSEPLNQPQHF. The CDR3 bases are TGTGCCAGCAGTGAGCCCCTCAACCAGCCCCAGCATTTT.

This clonotype came up a few times. V and J are TRBV12-3 or TRBV12-4 and TRBJ1-5; the match to TRBD1 covers 7 bases. The V gene end was trimmed by 3 bases and the J gene end by 9 bases; junction bases not matched to a gene: 8. CDR3 length: 14 residues. CDR3 sequence reads: CASSFSTGEGPQHF. CDR3 bases: TGTGCCAGCAGTTTCAGTACAGGGGAAGGGCCCCAGCATTTT.

The chain is built from TRBV6-1 and TRBJ2-2; D is perhaps TRBD2 (6 bases). Per the germline V gene, CDR1 is MNHNS and CDR2 is SASEGT. The CDR3 consists of 15 residues. V gave up 0 bases and J gave up 8 bases, with 13 bases separating them. The CDR3 nucleotides read TGTGCCAGCAGTGAAGCAGCGGGTCGGATGGGGGAGCTGTTTTTT. Protein product: CASSEAAGRMGELFF.

This clonotype was counted only a few times. The CDR3 loop reads CASSLTSGRESYNEQFF. Here the CDR3 DNA reads TGCGCCAGCAGCTTGACTAGCGGGAGGGAGTCCTACAATGAGCAGTTCTTC. The chain recombines TRBV5-1 with TRBJ2-1; TRBD2 matches 13 bases. V trimming: 1 base; J trimming: 1 base; junction bases outside the gene matches: 2. CDR3 size: 17 residues. The germline CDR1 and CDR2 sequences are SGHRS and YFSETQ.

This clonotype has just a few counts. The gene calls are TRBV28 and TRBJ2-5; D is unclear. CDR1 is MDHEN, CDR2 SYDVKM, per germline. The CDR3 contains 14 residues. V was trimmed by 0 bases and J by 1 base, leaving 6 bases between them. CDR3 in DNA: TGTGCCAGCAGTTTATGGGGCACCCAAGAGACCCAGTACTTC. Protein sequence: CASSLWGTQETQYF. The full variable domain, its missing parts supplied by reference TRBV28 and TRBJ2-5, is DVKVTQSSRYLVKRTGEKVFLECVQDMDHENMFWYRQDPGLGLRLIYFSYDVKMKEKGDIPEGYSVSREKKERFSLILESASTNQTSMYLCASSLWGTQETQYFGPGTRLLVL.

The chain is built from TRBV20-1 and TRBJ2-5; tentatively, D is TRBD2 (6 bases). CDR1 and CDR2 (germline): DFQATT, SNEGSKA (reference sequence). This CDR3 contains 13 residues. The V end was cut by 4 bases, the J end by 3 bases, with 12 bases between. The CDR3, as DNA: TGCAGTGCTACGGGACTCGTTGAAGAGACCCAGTACTTC. Translating it yields CSATGLVEETQYF.

The chain is built from TRBV10-3 and TRBJ2-2; 9 bases match TRBD2. The germline V gene has CDR1 ENHRY and CDR2 SYGVKD. V shed 9 bases and J 2 bases; nucleotides not matched to a gene: 7. The CDR3 totals 15 residues. In DNA, the CDR3 is TGTGCCATTAGCCTAGCGGGGCTAAACACCGGGGAGCTGTTTTTT. Amino acids: CAISLAGLNTGELFF.

This CDR3 is CASSQATSGGADTQYF. CDR3 nucleotides: TGCGCCAGCAGCCAGGCGACTAGCGGGGGGGCAGATACGCAGTATTTT. V is TRBV4-3 and J is TRBJ2-3, with 14 bases lining up with TRBD2. Germline trimming cut 3 bases from V and 4 bases from J; bases unmatched to any gene: 3. Germline values: CDR1 LGHNA, CDR2 YSLEER. The CDR3 has 16 amino acids.

The rearrangement uses TRBV7-2 and TRBJ2-3; 8 bases line up with TRBD1. J gave up 2 bases and V 2 bases, and 6 bases lay outside the gene matches. The CDR3 sequence is 16 residues long. CDR1 and CDR2 (germline): SGHTA, FQGNSA. The CDR3 loop reads CASSLTTGAPTDTQYF. CDR3 DNA sequence: TGTGCCAGCAGCTTAACGACAGGGGCACCCACAGATACGCAGTATTTT.

This clonotype appeared many times. V gene TRBV15 combines with J gene TRBJ2-5; the D gene is possibly TRBD2 (5 bases). The CDR3 extends over 14 amino acids. The V end was cut by 3 bases, the J end by 2 bases, with 10 bases between. The germline CDR1 and CDR2 sequences are LNHNV and YYDKDF (reference sequence). CDR3 region: CATSSTGDQETQYF. CDR3 DNA sequence: TGTGCCACCAGCAGTACCGGGGATCAAGAGACCCAGTACTTC.

This clonotype was counted between two and nine times. The chain combines TRBV19 with TRBJ2-3; D call uncertain. The CDR3 is 13 residues long. Trimming removed 4 bases at V and 1 base at J, with 6 bases between. The V gene's germline CDR1 is LNHDA and CDR2 SQIVND (reference sequence). Written as DNA, the CDR3 is TGTGCCAGTAGTAATCTGGGCACAGATACGCAGTATTTT. Translated: CASSNLGTDTQYF.

This chain connects TRBV3-1 to TRBJ2-5; 10 nucleotides align to TRBD2. The CDR3 loop spans 16 amino acids. The V gene's germline CDR1 is LGHDT and CDR2 YNNKEL (reference sequence). Losses at the gene ends were 2 bases for V and 2 bases for J; bases not matched to a gene: 5. The CDR3 region is CASSQRSGGDQETQYF. The CDR3 DNA follows: TGTGCCAGCAGCCAAAGGAGCGGGGGGGATCAAGAGACCCAGTACTTC.

In this sample, this clonotype turned up a few times. The gene calls are TRBV6-1 and TRBJ2-6, with D perhaps assigned TRBD1 or TRBD2 (5 bases each). The CDR3 spans 17 residues. V was shortened by 1 base and J by 0 bases, with 10 bases between the two germline ends. Germline-derived CDR1 and CDR2 are MNHNS and SASEGT. The CDR3: CASSEGGTYSGANVLTF. CDR3 bases: TGTGCCAGCAGTGAAGGGGGGACCTACTCTGGGGCCAACGTCCTGACTTTC.

This clonotype was detected a few times. The V call is TRBV7-9, the J call TRBJ2-1; weak D call: TRBD1 (6 bases). The CDR3 sequence is 16 residues long. Trimming removed 3 bases from V and 2 bases from J, with 14 bases in between. Germline V gene lookup returns CDR1 SEHNR and CDR2 FQNEAQ (reference sequence). CDR3 nucleotides: TGTGCCAGCAGCTTGGGGGACATCCCCCCCTACAATGAGCAGTTCTTC. This gives the protein CASSLGDIPPYNEQFF.

The chain uses TRBV7-2 and TRBJ2-4, with 8 bases aligning to TRBD1. Germline assignment: CDR1 SGHTA and CDR2 FQGNSA. CDR3 length: 14 amino acids. V lost 5 bases, J lost 4 bases, and 4 bases stayed unmatched. CDR3 sequence reads: CASSIGQGKNIQYF. The CDR3 region has the DNA TGTGCCAGCAGCATAGGACAGGGTAAAAACATTCAGTACTTC.

This clonotype came up a few times. The gene calls are TRBV3-1 and TRBJ2-1; 12 positions match TRBD2. Germline V CDR1 and CDR2: LGHDT, YNNKEL (reference sequence). This CDR3 comprises 16 residues. Unmatched junction bases numbered 7, after V lost 0 bases and J lost 10 bases. CDR3 sequence: CASSQETLAGGQEQFF. CDR3 nucleotides: TGTGCCAGCAGCCAAGAAACGCTAGCGGGAGGGCAGGAGCAGTTCTTC.

This clonotype was recorded many times. The V gene is TRBV5-1, the J gene TRBJ2-1; 9 nucleotides match TRBD1. This CDR3 is 14 amino acids long. Trimming took 8 bases from V and 6 from J; bases not matched to a gene: 9. The V gene's germline CDR1 is SGHRS and CDR2 YFSETQ. CDR3 residues: CASMDRGGVNEQFF. The DNA of the CDR3 is TGCGCCAGTATGGACAGGGGTGGAGTCAATGAGCAGTTCTTC.

This clonotype turned up a few times. The rearrangement joins TRBV20-1 to TRBJ2-5, with 12 bases identical to TRBD2. Germline V CDR1 and CDR2: DFQATT, SNEGSKA (reference sequence). V was clipped by 0 bases and J by 7 bases; unmatched bases: 6. CDR3 length: 15 residues. CDR3 sequence: CSARESSGRVLTQYF. The CDR3 coding sequence is TGCAGTGCTAGAGAGTCTAGCGGGAGGGTCCTGACCCAGTACTTC.

This sequence joins TRBV3-1 and TRBJ2-5; D is unclear. CDR3 length: 14 amino acids. Germline CDR1 LGHDT, CDR2 YNNKEL (reference sequence). Trimming removed 2 bases from V and 4 bases from J, with 11 bases in between. The CDR3 spells CASSQLRFPETQYF. The CDR3 DNA sequence: TGTGCCAGCAGCCAATTAAGGTTTCCAGAGACCCAGTACTTC.